These 2 T cell receptor beta chains came from one sample sequenced in a study of neoadjuvant nivolumab and ipilimumab in lung cancer (dated by TCRdb to about 2020). The label giving this sample's time point can be read as: at surgical resection after neoadjuvant nivolumab +/- ipilimumab. Library construction relied on the immunoSEQ multiplex PCR assay. Imported from immuneACCESS, the table was reduced by TCRdb to in-frame sequences with V and J called. These copies leave out some clones; in studies compared against another copy, an unresolved V gene accounts for under half, and the cause of the remainder is not known. In all, the sample holds over 25,000 clones, and 83% of those were seen once. 5.1% of the sample is taken by the ten largest. Material: tumor tissue, obtained after neoadjuvant nivolumab, alone or with ipilimumab, at or shortly before surgery. The receptors were gathered from an adult with non-small cell lung cancer.

The chain is built from TRBV11-2 and TRBJ1-2; D ambiguous. The germline gives CDR1 SGHAT, CDR2 FQNNGV. The CDR3 runs 15 residues. V was cut by 0 bases and J by 8 bases, with 16 bases left in between. This CDR3 is CASSLDPGPLGGYTF. CDR3 DNA sequence: TGTGCCAGCAGCTTAGACCCCGGCCCACTTGGGGGCTACACCTTC. The full variable domain, with the rest looked up from reference TRBV11-2 and TRBJ1-2, is EAGVAQSPRYKIIEKRQSVAFWCNPISGHATLYWYQQILGQGPKLLIQFQNNGVVDDSQLPKDRFSAERLKGVDSTLKIQPAKLEDSAVYLCASSLDPGPLGGYTFGSGTRLTVV.

The chain employs TRBV11-2 and TRBJ1-2; D is unresolved. This CDR3 comprises 12 residues. V was shortened by 6 bases and J by 7 bases, with 12 bases between the two germline ends. CDR1 is SGHAT and CDR2 is FQNNGV in the germline V gene. CDR3 in amino acids: CASSSGRSGYTF. DNA of the CDR3: TGTGCCAGCAGTTCCGGGCGGTCTGGCTACACCTTC.